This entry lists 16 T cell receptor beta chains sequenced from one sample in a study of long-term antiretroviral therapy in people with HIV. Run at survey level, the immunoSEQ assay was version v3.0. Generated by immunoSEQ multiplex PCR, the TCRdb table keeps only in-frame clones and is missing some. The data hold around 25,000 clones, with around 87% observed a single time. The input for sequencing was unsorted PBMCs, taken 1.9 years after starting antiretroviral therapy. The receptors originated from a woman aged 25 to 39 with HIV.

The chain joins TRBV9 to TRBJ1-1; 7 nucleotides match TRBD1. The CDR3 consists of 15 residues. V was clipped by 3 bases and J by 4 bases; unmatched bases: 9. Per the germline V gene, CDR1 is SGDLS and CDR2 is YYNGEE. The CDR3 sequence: CASSGLDKGATEAFF. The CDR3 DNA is TGTGCCAGCAGCGGGCTAGACAAGGGGGCCACTGAAGCTTTCTTT.

The chain's CDR3 is CAWSGGGLDEQFF. Here the CDR3 DNA reads TGTGCCTGGAGTGGTGGGGGGTTGGATGAGCAGTTCTTC. The chain employs TRBV30 and TRBJ2-1, with D possibly being TRBD2 (6 bases). The V end lost 1 base, the J end lost 8 bases, and 12 bases lay between the germline ends. Germline CDR1 and CDR2: GTSNPN and SVGIG (reference sequence). This CDR3 is 13 amino acids long.

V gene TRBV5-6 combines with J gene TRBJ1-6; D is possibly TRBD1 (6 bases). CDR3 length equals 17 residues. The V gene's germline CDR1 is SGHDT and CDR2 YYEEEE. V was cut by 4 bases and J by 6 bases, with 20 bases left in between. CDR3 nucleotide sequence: TGTGCCAGCAGCCCTTACGCTGGGGGCGCTTCTAATTCACCCCTCCACTTT. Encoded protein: CASSPYAGGASNSPLHF.

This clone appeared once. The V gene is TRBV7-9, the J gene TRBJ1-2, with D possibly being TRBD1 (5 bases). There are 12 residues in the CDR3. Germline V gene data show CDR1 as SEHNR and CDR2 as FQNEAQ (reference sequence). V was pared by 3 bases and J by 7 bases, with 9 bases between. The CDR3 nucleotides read TGTGCCAGCAGCTTTCAGGGTTCTGGCTACACCTTC. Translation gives CASSFQGSGYTF.

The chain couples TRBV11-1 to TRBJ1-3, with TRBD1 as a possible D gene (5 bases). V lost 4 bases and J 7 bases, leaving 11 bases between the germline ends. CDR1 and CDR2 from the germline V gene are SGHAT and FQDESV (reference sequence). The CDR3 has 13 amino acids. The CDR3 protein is CASSSGPGNTIYF. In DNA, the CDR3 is TGTGCCAGCAGCTCCGGACCAGGGAACACCATATATTTT.

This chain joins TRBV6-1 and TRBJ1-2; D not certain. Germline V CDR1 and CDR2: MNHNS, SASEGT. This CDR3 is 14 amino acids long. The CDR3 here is CAVGQLNTDYGYTF. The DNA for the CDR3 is TGTGCTGTAGGGCAGCTAAACACCGACTATGGCTACACCTTC.

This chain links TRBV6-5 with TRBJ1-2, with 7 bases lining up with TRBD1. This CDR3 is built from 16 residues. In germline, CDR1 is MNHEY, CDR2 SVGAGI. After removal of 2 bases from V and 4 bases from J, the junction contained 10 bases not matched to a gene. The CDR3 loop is CASSYTRTGGGYGYTF. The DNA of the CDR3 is TGTGCCAGCAGTTACACAAGGACAGGCGGTGGCTATGGCTACACCTTC.

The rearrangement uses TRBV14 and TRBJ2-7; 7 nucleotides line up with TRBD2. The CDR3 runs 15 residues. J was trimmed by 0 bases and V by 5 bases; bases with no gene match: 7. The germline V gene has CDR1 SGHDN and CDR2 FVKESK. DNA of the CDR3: TGTGCCAGCAGCTATACGGGAGGTTCCTCCTACGAGCAGTACTTC. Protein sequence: CASSYTGGSSYEQYF.

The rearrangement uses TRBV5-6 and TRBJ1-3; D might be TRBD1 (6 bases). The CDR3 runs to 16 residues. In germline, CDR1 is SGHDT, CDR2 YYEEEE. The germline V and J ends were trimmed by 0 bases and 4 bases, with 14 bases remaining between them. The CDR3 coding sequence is TGTGCCAGCAGCTTGGCCTTCGGGACACCGGGAAACACCATATATTTT. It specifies CASSLAFGTPGNTIYF.

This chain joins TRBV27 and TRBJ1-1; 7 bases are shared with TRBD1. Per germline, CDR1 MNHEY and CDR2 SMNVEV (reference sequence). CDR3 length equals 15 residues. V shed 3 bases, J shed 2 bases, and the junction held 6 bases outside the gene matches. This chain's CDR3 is CASSFDYRGNTEAFF. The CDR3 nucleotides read TGTGCCAGCAGTTTCGACTACAGGGGAAACACTGAAGCTTTCTTT.

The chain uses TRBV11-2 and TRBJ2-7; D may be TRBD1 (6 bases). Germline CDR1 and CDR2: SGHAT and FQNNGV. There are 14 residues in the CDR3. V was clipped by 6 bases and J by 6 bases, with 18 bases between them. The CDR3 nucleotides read TGTGCCAGCAGGCTAAGGGACATGCGTTCCGAGCAGTACTTC. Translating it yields CASRLRDMRSEQYF.

Written as DNA, the CDR3 is TGTGCCAGCTCACCCATTATTGCGGGGGGCACAGATACGCAGTATTTT. It encodes CASSPIIAGGTDTQYF. This chain connects TRBV18 to TRBJ2-3; 7 bases map to TRBD2. V trimming: 3 bases; J trimming: 1 base; junction bases outside the gene matches: 7. The CDR3 is 16 amino acids. The germline V gene has CDR1 KGHSH and CDR2 LQKENI. The whole variable domain, remainder taken from reference TRBV18 and TRBJ2-3, is NAGVMQNPRHLVRRRGQEARLRCSPMKGHSHVYWYRQLPEEGLKFMVYLQKENIIDESGMPKERFSAEFPKEGPSILRIQQVVRGDSAAYFCASSPIIAGGTDTQYFGPGTRLTVL.

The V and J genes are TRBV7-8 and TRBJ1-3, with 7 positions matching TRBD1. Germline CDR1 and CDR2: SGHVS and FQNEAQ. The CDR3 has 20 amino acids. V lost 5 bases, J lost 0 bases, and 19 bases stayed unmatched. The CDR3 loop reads CASSTPGTETNHNSGNTIYF. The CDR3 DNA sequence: TGTGCCAGCAGCACCCCCGGGACAGAGACGAACCATAACTCTGGAAACACCATATATTTT.

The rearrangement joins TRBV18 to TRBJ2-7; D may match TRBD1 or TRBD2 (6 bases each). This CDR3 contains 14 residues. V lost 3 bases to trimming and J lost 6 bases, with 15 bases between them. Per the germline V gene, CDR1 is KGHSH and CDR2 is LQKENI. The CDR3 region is CASSPGPGGGEQYV. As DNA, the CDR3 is TGTGCCAGCTCACCCGGACCCGGGGGCGGCGAGCAGTACGTC.

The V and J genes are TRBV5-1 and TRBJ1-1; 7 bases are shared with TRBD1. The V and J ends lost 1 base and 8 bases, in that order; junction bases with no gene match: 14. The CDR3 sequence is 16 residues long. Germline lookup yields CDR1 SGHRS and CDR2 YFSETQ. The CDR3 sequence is CASSLMDRGPSFEAFF. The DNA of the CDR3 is TGCGCCAGCAGCTTGATGGATAGGGGGCCTTCTTTCGAAGCTTTCTTT. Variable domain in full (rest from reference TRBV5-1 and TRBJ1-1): KAGVTQTPRYLIKTRGQQVTLSCSPISGHRSVSWYQQTPGQGLQFLFEYFSETQRNKGNFPGRFSGRQFSNSRSEMNVSTLELGDSALYLCASSLMDRGPSFEAFFGQGTRLTVV.

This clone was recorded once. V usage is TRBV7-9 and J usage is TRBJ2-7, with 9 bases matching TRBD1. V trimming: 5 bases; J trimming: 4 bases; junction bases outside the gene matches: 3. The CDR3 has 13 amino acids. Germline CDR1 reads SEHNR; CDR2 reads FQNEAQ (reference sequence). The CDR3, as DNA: TGTGCCAGCAGCGGGACAGGGAATTACGAGCAGTACGTC. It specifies CASSGTGNYEQYV.